The sequence of this T cell receptor beta chain was determined in a study of cytomegalovirus exposure and HLA in healthy donors. Of note for this clone: Its antigen remains unidentified.

The protocol was immunoSEQ multiplex PCR, while the TCRdb copy is restricted to in-frame clones and leaves out a portion. This table holds 100,000 to 150,000 clones, roughly 89% found once. It was the approximately 130-subject validation cohort, separate from the approximately 620-subject first cohort, to which the donors belonged. With 1 base clipped from V and 3 bases from J, the junction kept 4 bases outside the gene matches. The CDR3 sequence is 15 residues long. Germline values: CDR1 LGHNA, CDR2 YSLEER. Overall study results and limits: Most TCR sequences were seen very rarely across donors, but some public TCRs occurred in many. Some TCR beta chains (roughly 150 of them) were listed as cytomegalovirus-associated.

Sequenced input: PBMCs. This TCR was sampled from a woman aged 18-29 years in good health and CMV-seronegative. The chain carries TRBV4-3 and TRBJ2-3; 7 nucleotides agree with TRBD1. The CDR3 bases are TGCGCCAGCAGCCAAGTAGGGGGCGAAACAGATACGCAGTATTTT. Translation gives CASSQVGGETDTQYF.